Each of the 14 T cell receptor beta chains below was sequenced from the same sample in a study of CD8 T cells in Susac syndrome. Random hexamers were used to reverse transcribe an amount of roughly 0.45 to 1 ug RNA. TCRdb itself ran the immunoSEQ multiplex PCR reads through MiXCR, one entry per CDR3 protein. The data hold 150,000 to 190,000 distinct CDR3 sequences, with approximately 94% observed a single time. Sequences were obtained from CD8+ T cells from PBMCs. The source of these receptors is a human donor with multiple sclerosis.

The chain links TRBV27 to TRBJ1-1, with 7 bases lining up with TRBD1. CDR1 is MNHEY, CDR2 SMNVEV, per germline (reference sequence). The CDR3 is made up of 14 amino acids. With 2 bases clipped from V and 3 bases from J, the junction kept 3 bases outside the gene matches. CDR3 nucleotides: TGTGCCAGCAGTTTAACAGGGGTGCACACTGAAGCTTTCTTT. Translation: CASSLTGVHTEAFF.

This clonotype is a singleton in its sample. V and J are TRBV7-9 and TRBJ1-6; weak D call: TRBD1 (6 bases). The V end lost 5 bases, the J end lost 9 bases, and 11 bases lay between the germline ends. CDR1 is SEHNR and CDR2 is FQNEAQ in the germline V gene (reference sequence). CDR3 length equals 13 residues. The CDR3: CASSPGGPSPLHF. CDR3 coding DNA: TGTGCCAGCAGCCCCGGGGGGCCTTCACCCCTCCACTTT.

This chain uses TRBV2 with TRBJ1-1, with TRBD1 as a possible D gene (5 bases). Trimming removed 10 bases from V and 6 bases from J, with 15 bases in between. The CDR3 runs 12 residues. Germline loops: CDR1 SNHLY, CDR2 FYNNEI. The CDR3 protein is CATPLGVAEAFF. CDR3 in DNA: TGTGCCACCCCGCTGGGGGTTGCTGAAGCTTTCTTT.

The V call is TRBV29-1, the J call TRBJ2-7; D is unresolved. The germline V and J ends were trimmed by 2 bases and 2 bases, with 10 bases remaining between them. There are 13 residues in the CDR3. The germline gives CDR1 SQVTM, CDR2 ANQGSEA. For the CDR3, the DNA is TGCAGCGTTGAAATCGAGAAGCCCTACGAGCAGTACTTC. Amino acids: CSVEIEKPYEQYF.

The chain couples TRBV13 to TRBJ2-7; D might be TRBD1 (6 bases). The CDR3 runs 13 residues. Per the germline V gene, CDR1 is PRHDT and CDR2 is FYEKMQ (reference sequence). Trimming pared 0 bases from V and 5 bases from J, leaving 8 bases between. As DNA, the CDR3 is TGTGCCAGCAGCTTAGGTAACAGGGACGAGCAGTACTTC. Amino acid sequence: CASSLGNRDEQYF. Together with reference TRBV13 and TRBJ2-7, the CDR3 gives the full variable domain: AAGVIQSPRHLIKEKRETATLKCYPIPRHDTVYWYQQGPGQDPQFLISFYEKMQSDKGSIPDRFSAQQFSDYHSELNMSSLELGDSALYFCASSLGNRDEQYFGPGTRLTVT.

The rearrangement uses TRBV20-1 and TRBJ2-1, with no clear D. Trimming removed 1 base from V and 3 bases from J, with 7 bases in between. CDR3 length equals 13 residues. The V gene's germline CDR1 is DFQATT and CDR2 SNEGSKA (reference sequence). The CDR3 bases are TGCAGTGCTAGAGTTATTGGCTACAATGAGCAGTTCTTC. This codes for CSARVIGYNEQFF.

As DNA, the CDR3 is TGCGCCAGCAGTAGGACAGGGGAAAACTACAATGAGCAGTTCTTC. This encodes CASSRTGENYNEQFF. This sequence joins TRBV5-1 and TRBJ2-1, with 9 nucleotides matching TRBD1. Unmatched junction bases numbered 6, after V lost 5 bases and J lost 3 bases. Germline-derived CDR1 and CDR2 are SGHRS and YFSETQ. The CDR3 is 15 residues long. Full variable domain (outside the CDR3, taken from reference TRBV5-1 and TRBJ2-1): KAGVTQTPRYLIKTRGQQVTLSCSPISGHRSVSWYQQTPGQGLQFLFEYFSETQRNKGNFPGRFSGRQFSNSRSEMNVSTLELGDSALYLCASSRTGENYNEQFFGPGTRLTVL.

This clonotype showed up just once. The CDR3 coding sequence is TGTGCCAGCAGTTACTCCCCGGGGTTCTACGAGCAGTACTTC. It is translated as CASSYSPGFYEQYF. This sequence joins TRBV6-5 and TRBJ2-7; possibly TRBD2 for D (5 bases). CDR1 MNHEY and CDR2 SVGAGI come from the germline V gene. The CDR3 has 14 residues. V was pared by 0 bases and J by 3 bases, with 9 bases between.

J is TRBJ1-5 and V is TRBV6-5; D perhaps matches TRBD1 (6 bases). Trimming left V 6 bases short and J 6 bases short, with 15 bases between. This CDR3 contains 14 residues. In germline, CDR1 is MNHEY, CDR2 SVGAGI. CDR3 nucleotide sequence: TGTGCCAGCAGACAACAGGGTCGAGGTCAGCCCCAGCATTTT. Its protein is CASRQQGRGQPQHF.

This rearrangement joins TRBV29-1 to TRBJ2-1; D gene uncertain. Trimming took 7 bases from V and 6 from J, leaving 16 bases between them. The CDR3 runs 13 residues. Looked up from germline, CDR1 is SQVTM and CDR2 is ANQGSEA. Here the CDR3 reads CSALDGSGNEQFF. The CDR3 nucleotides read TGCAGCGCCCTAGACGGATCGGGCAATGAGCAGTTCTTC.

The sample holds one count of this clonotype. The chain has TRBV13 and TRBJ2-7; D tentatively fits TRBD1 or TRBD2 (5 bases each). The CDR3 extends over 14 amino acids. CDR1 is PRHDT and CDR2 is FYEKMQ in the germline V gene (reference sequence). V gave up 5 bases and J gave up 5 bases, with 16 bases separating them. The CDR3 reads CASSLRDPRHEQYF. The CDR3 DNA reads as TGTGCCAGCAGCCTCCGGGACCCTCGTCACGAGCAGTACTTC.

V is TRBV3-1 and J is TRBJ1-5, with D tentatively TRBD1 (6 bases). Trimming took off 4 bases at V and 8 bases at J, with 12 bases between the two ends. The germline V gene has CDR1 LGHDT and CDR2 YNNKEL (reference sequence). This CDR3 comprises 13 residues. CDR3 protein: CASSLGARKPQHF. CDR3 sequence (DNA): TGTGCCAGCAGCCTGGGGGCCAGGAAGCCCCAGCATTTT.

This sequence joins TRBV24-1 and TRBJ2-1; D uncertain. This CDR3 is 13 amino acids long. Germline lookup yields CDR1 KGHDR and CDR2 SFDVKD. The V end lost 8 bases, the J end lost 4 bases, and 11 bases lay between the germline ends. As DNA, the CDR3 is TGTGCCACCAATGCCGGCAGGTACAATGAGCAGTTCTTC. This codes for CATNAGRYNEQFF.

In nucleotides, the CDR3 is TGTGCCAGCGCACCCTTCCGCTACAATGAGCAGTTCTTC. As protein: CASAPFRYNEQFF. V is TRBV14 and J is TRBJ2-1; D is undetermined. CDR3 length: 13 residues. The V end lost 8 bases, the J end lost 3 bases, and 11 bases lay between the germline ends. Germline loops: CDR1 SGHDN, CDR2 FVKESK.